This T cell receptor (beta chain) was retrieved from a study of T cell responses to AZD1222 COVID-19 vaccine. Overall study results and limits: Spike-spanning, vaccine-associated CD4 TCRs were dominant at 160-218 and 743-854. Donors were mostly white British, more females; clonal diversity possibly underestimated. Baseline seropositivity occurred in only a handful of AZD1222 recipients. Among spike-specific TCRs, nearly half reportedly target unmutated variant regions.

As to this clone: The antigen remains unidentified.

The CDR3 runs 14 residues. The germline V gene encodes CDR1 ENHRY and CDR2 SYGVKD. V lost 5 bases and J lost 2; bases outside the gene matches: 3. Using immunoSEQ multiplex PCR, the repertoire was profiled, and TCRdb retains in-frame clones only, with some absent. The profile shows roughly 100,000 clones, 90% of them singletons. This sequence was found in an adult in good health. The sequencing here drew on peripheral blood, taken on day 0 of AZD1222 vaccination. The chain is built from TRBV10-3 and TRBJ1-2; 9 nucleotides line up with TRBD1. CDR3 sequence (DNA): TGTGCCATCAGTCCCGGGACAGGGAACTATGGCTACACCTTC. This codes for CAISPGTGNYGYTF.